This TCR beta chain was captured in a study of PD-1 blockade in classical Hodgkin lymphoma. Whole-study findings and limits: Initiation of nivolumab under 1 year after ASCT led to exclusion of patients. The study found that TCR diversity rose significantly by C4D1 in CD4+ but not CD8+ cells. The authors have not defined what causes the repertoire differences, possibly disease activity or prior therapy. Baseline TCR diversity was reportedly lower in newly diagnosed patients than healthy donors.

Each patient experienced a relapse that followed autologous stem cell transplantation, and brentuximab vedotin exposure varied. Generated by immunoSEQ multiplex PCR, the TCRdb table keeps only in-frame clones and is missing some. Found here are about 85,000 clones, 92% of them singletons; the top ten hold about 2.7%. This clone has just a few counts. Antigen specificity is unknown. Trimming shortened V by 0 bases and J by 2 bases, and 4 bases separated the two germline ends. The CDR3 loop spans 13 amino acids. Per germline, CDR1 SGHDT and CDR2 YYEEEE. V gene TRBV5-6 combines with J gene TRBJ2-3; D remains unclear. This clonotype originated in a human donor with classical Hodgkin lymphoma. Source: peripheral blood mononuclear cells (PBMCs), taken before the second cycle of nivolumab. The CDR3 region is CASSLGSTDTQYF. The DNA of the CDR3 is TGTGCCAGCAGCTTGGGGTCCACAGATACGCAGTATTTT.